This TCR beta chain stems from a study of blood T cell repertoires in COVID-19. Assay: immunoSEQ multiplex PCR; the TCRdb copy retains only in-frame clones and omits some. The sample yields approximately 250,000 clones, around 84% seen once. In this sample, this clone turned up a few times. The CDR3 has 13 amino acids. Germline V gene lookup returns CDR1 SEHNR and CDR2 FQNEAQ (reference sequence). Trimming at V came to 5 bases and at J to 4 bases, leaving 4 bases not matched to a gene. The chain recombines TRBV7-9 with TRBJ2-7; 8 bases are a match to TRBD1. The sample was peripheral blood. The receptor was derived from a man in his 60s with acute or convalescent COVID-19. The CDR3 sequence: CASSRGQGYEQYF. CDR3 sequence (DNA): TGTGCCAGCAGCCGCGGACAGGGTTACGAGCAGTACTTC.